What follows are 16 T cell receptor beta chains derived from one specimen sequenced in a study of CXCR3-negative and CXCR3-positive naive CD8 T cells. All TRB cDNA libraries came from 5' RACE performed with UMI labels. TCRdb re-called the 5' RACE reads; one entry per CDR3 protein, DNA not given. The table lists 43,000 or so distinct CDR3 sequences. Sequenced sample: naive CXCR3- CD8+ T cells from blood. Subset reported: CD45RO-CCR7+CD27+CD95- naive CD8+ T cells lacking CXCR3 (TNR3-). Every receptor here comes from a human donor in good health. Some clones in this sample may be carry-over from other donors' samples.

V is TRBV27 and J is TRBJ2-7; TCRdb proposes TRBD1, but this gene call is untestable without DNA. The length of the CDR3 is 14 residues. CDR1 is MNHEY, CDR2 SMNVEV, per germline (reference sequence). The CDR3 sequence: CASSDRDRSYEQYF.

This chain's CDR3 is CSAAPGDTEAFF. This chain connects TRBV20-1 to TRBJ1-1; the TRBD1 assignment by TCRdb is unverifiable without DNA. Per the germline V gene, CDR1 is DFQATT and CDR2 is SNEGSKA (reference sequence). This CDR3 contains 12 residues.

V gene TRBV6-5 combines with J gene TRBJ1-1; checking the TCRdb D call of TRBD1 is not possible without DNA. Germline CDR1 and CDR2: MNHEY and SVGAGI. CDR3 size: 14 residues. The CDR3 reads CASSPGGAVTEAFF.

The chain has TRBV20-1 and TRBJ2-2; checking the TCRdb D call of TRBD1 is not possible without DNA. There are 17 residues in the CDR3. The V gene's germline CDR1 is DFQATT and CDR2 SNEGSKA (reference sequence). CDR3 sequence: CSARRVTGGPNTGELFF.

This sequence joins TRBV9 and TRBJ2-5; the TCRdb call, TRBD1, lacks DNA for checking. The CDR3 extends over 17 amino acids. Germline-derived CDR1 and CDR2 are SGDLS and YYNGEE. This CDR3 reads CASSSRGSGNRQETQYF.

CDR3 protein: CASSPGENEQFF. The genes are TRBV7-9 and TRBJ2-1; TCRdb indicates TRBD1, and absent DNA this call remains unverified. The length of the CDR3 is 12 residues. Germline V CDR1 and CDR2: SEHNR, FQNEAQ (reference sequence).

The rearrangement links TRBV12-3 or TRBV12-4 to TRBJ2-1; TCRdb reports TRBD1, a call that lacks DNA to check it against. The CDR3 contains 14 residues. The CDR3 spells CAISGDREFNEQFF.

The CDR3 spells CASKEGGSNQPQHF. The chain recombines TRBV28 with TRBJ1-5; TCRdb selects TRBD1, and the lack of DNA leaves this call unchecked. The length of the CDR3 is 14 residues. CDR1 and CDR2 (germline): MDHEN, SYDVKM. The complete variable domain, with remaining parts taken from reference TRBV28 and TRBJ1-5, reads DVKVTQSSRYLVKRTGEKVFLECVQDMDHENMFWYRQDPGLGLRLIYFSYDVKMKEKGDIPEGYSVSREKKERFSLILESASTNQTSMYLCASKEGGSNQPQHFGDGTRLSIL.

The chain links TRBV12-3 or TRBV12-4 to TRBJ2-5. The CDR3 consists of 14 residues. This CDR3 is CASSSGRRVETQYF.

This chain connects TRBV15 to TRBJ2-3. Germline loops: CDR1 LNHNV, CDR2 YYDKDF (reference sequence). The CDR3 spans 14 residues. CDR3 amino acids: CATSVGSIQWTQYF.

The gene calls are TRBV6-2 or TRBV6-3 and TRBJ1-2; the TCRdb D gene call, TRBD1, has no DNA to confirm it. Germline V gene lookup returns CDR1 MNHEY and CDR2 SVGEGT. The CDR3 sequence is 14 residues long. The CDR3 sequence is CASSHRDVDGGYTF.

The chain couples TRBV7-9 to TRBJ2-1. CDR3 length: 14 amino acids. The germline V gene encodes CDR1 SEHNR and CDR2 FQNEAQ (reference sequence). The CDR3 sequence: CASTSAGAYNEQFF.

The genes are TRBV6-2 or TRBV6-3 and TRBJ2-1; absent DNA, TCRdb's TRBD2 call cannot be checked. CDR1 MNHEY and CDR2 SVGEGT come from the germline V gene. The CDR3 consists of 20 residues. CDR3 protein: CASSSVLAGGSIGAYNEQFF.

The chain recombines TRBV12-3 or TRBV12-4 with TRBJ2-7; no DNA is available, so the TRBD1 call from TCRdb remains unchecked. This CDR3 region has 12 residues. The CDR3 protein is CASRPDSYEQYF.

The rearrangement uses TRBV2 and TRBJ2-7; TCRdb lists TRBD1, though no DNA is available to test this call. The V gene's germline CDR1 is SNHLY and CDR2 FYNNEI. The CDR3 consists of 13 residues. CDR3 sequence reads: CASRRDPTYEQYF. Supplemented by reference TRBV2 and TRBJ2-7, the full variable domain reads EPEVTQTPSHQVTQMGQEVILRCVPISNHLYFYWYRQILGQKVEFLVSFYNNEISEKSEIFDDQFSVERPDGSNFTLKIRSTKLEDSAMYFCASRRDPTYEQYFGPGTRLTVT.

The rearrangement uses TRBV7-6 and TRBJ1-3; TCRdb reports TRBD1, a call that lacks DNA to check it against. This CDR3 has 19 amino acids. Germline V gene sequence: CDR1 SGHVS, CDR2 FNYEAQ. CDR3 residues: CASSLAFLGTDESGNTIYF.